This T cell receptor (beta chain) was sequenced during a study of blood T cell repertoires in COVID-19. The overall study: PBMCs, B-cell-depleted T cells, or T cells provided the cDNA or gDNA that made up the material.

About this clone: Different DNA sequences within this sample yield the same CDR3.

V dropped 5 bases and J dropped 1; count of bases not matched to a gene: 5. The germline V gene encodes CDR1 SEHNR and CDR2 FQNEAQ (reference sequence). This CDR3 has 14 residues. Some clones are missing from TCRdb's copy, which holds only in-frame ones; the method was immunoSEQ multiplex PCR. The sample lists fewer than 600,000 clones, roughly 87% occurring once. The sequencing sample was made of peripheral blood. The sequence was collected from a man aged 18 to 29 with COVID-19, enrolled during active disease. V is TRBV7-9 and J is TRBJ2-7; TRBD1 matches 7 bases. CDR3 loop: CASSRGQSSYEQYF. The CDR3 DNA reads TGTGCCAGCAGCCGGGGACAGTCATCCTACGAGCAGTACTTC.